The entry below describes one TCR beta chain. Its antigen remains unidentified. This table comes from immunoSEQ multiplex PCR, and its TCRdb copy is limited to in-frame clones, with some not included. The sample yields 150,000 or so clones, about four fifths seen once. This specimen belongs to a study of cytomegalovirus exposure and HLA in healthy donors. Study context: A later analysis reported the same platform for the 110 or so validation repertoires and the 650 to 750 first-cohort repertoires.

The CDR3 length is 15 residues. Losses at the gene ends were 7 bases for V and 1 base for J; bases not matched to a gene: 8. Germline values: CDR1 SNHLY, CDR2 FYNNEI. General study points: Reports indicated that the classifier achieved high specificity and sensitivity in diagnosing cytomegalovirus status. Cytomegalovirus-associated status was assigned to about 150 TCR beta chains. First-cohort TCR clusters were later found to tend to co-occur in the 120 or so validation repertoires.

The chain has TRBV2 and TRBJ1-2; 8 bases fit TRBD1. The sample taken for sequencing was PBMCs. The receptor was derived from a man in his thirties or forties in good health and CMV-seropositive. Here the CDR3 reads CASNGQGILNYGYTF. The CDR3 nucleotides are TGTGCCAGCAATGGACAGGGTATCCTTAACTATGGCTACACCTTC.